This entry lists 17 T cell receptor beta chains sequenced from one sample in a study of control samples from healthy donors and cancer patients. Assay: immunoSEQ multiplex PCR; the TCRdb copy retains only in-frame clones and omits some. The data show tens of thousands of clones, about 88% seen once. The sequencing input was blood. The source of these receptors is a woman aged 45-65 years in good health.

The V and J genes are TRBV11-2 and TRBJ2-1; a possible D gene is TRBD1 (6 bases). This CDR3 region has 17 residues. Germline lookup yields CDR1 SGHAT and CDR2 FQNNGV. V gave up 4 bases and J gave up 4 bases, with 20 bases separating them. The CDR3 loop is CASSSSTTTGYYNEQFF. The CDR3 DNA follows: TGTGCCAGCAGCTCTTCTACCACTACAGGGTATTACAATGAGCAGTTCTTC.

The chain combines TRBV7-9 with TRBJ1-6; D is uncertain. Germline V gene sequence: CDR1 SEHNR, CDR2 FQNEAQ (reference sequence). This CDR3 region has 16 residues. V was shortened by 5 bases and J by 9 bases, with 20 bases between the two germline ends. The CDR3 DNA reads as TGTGCCAGCAGCCCACAGAACGGTCCTCTGGGTTCACCCCTCCACTTT. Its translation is CASSPQNGPLGSPLHF.

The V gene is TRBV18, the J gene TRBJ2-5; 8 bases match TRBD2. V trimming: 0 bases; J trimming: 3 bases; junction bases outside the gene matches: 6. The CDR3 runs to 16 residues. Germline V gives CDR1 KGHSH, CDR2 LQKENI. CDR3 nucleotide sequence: TGTGCCAGCTCACCACCGGGCTTAGCGGGAAAAGAGACCCAGTACTTC. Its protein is CASSPPGLAGKETQYF.

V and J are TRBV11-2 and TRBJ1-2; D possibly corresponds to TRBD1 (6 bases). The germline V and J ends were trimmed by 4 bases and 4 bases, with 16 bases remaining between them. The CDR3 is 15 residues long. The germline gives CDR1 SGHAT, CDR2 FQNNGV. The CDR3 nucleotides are TGTGCCAGCAGCTCAAACAGGGAGGGATCCTATGGCTACACCTTC. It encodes CASSSNREGSYGYTF.

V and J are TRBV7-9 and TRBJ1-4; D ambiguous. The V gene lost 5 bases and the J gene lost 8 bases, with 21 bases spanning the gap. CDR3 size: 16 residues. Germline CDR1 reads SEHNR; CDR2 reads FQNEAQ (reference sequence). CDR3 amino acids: CASSPNAGELGEKLFF. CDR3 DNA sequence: TGTGCCAGCAGCCCTAACGCGGGTGAGCTGGGAGAAAAACTGTTTTTT.

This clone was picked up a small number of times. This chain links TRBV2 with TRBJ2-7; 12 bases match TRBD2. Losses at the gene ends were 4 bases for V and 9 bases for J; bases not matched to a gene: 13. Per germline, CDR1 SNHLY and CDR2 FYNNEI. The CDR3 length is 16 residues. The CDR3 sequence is CASSGTSGTRFLVQYF. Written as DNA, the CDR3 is TGTGCCAGCAGTGGGACTAGCGGGACCCGATTTTTAGTGCAGTACTTC.

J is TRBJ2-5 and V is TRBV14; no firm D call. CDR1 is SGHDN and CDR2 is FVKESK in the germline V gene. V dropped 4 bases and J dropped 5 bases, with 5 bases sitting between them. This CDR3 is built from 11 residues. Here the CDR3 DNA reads TGTGCCAGCAGCCTTTCTGAGACCCAGTACTTC. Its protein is CASSLSETQYF.

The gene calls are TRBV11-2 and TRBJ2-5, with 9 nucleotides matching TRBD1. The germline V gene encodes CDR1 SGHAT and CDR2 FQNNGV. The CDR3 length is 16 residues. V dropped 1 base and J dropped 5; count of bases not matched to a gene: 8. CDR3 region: CASSLVTGGKGETQYF. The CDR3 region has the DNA TGTGCCAGCAGCTTAGTGACAGGGGGAAAAGGGGAGACCCAGTACTTC.

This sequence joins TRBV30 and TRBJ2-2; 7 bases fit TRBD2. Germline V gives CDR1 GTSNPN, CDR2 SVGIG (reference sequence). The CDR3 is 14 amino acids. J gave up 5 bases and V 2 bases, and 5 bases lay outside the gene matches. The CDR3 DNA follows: TGTGCCTGGAGTAGCGGGGTCGGAACCGGGGAGCTGTTTTTT. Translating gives CAWSSGVGTGELFF.

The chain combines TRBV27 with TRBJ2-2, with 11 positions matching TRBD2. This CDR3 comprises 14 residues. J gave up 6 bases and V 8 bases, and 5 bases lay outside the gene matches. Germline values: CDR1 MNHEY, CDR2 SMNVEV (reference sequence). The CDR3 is CASLSGRAPGELFF. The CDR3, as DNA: TGTGCCAGCCTTAGCGGGAGGGCCCCCGGGGAGCTGTTTTTT.

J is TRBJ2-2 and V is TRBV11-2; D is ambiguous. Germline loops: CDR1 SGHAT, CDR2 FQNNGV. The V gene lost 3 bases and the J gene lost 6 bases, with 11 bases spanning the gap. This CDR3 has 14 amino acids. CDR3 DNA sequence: TGTGCCAGCAGCTTGCAGACGGCAGCCGGGGAGCTGTTTTTT. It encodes CASSLQTAAGELFF.

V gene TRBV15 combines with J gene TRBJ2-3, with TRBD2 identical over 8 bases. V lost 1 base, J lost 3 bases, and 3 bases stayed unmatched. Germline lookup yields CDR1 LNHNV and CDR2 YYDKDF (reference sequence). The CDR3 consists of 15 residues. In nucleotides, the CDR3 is TGTGCCACCAGCAGAGCGGGAGGGCCAACAGATACGCAGTATTTT. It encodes CATSRAGGPTDTQYF.

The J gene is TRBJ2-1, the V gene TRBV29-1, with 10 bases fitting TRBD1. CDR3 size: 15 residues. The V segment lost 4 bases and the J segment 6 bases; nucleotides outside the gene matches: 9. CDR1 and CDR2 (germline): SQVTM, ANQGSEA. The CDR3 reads CSVGGGTGDLNEQFF. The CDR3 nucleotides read TGCAGCGTTGGGGGTGGGACAGGGGACCTCAATGAGCAGTTCTTC.

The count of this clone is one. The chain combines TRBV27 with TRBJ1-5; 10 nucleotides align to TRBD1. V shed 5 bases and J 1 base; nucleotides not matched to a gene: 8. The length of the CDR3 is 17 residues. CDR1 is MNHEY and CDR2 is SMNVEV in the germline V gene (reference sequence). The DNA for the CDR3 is TGTGCCAGCAGTCGCGGGACAGGGGTTGGGAGCAATCAGCCCCAGCATTTT. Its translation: CASSRGTGVGSNQPQHF.

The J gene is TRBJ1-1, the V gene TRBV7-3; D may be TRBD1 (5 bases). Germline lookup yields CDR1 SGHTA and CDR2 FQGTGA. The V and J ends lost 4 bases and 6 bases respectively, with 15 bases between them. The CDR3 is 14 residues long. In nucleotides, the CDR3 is TGTGCCAGCAGCTCCGGGACCCCAGGTGCTGAAGCTTTCTTT. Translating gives CASSSGTPGAEAFF.

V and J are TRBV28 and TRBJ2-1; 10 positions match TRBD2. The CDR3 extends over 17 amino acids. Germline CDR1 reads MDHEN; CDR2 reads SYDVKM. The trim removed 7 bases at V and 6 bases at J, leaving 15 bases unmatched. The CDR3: CASIPGTSAGIANEQFF. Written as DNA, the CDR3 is TGTGCCAGCATCCCCGGGACTAGCGCCGGTATTGCCAATGAGCAGTTCTTC.

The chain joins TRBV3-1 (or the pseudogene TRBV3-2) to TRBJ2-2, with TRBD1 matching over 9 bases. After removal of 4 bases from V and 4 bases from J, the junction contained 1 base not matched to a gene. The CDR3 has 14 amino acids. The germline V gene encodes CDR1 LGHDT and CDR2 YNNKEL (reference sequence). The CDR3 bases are TGTGCCAGCAGCCGGGACAGGGTCACCGGGGAGCTGTTTTTT. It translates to CASSRDRVTGELFF.